Listed below are T cell receptor beta chains from one sample, sequenced in a study of CD4 T cells in relation to SARS-CoV-2 and coronaviruses. Produced via immunoSEQ multiplex PCR; TCRdb's table is partial and in-frame only. The sample records around 24,000 clones, about 80% being singletons. Their antigens are not known. The sequenced sample was CD4+ T cells from PBMCs, cultured in vitro. The receptors were sampled from a human donor in good health. Both conserved end residues are part of each CDR3. A D gene is named only where the DNA matches it firmly. Expanded clones get a size class; other rows say once, few or many, or leave the size out.

V	J	size	D	CDR3	DNA
TRBV3-1/TRBV3-2	TRBJ2-3	-	TRBD2	CASRLAGGSTDTQYF	TGTGCCAGCAGGCTAGCGGGGGGGAGCACAGATACGCAGTATTTT
TRBV12-5	TRBJ1-3	-	-	CASGSLTGAGNTIYF	TGTGCTAGTGGTTCGTTAACGGGTGCTGGAAACACCATATATTTT
TRBV2	TRBJ1-1	-	-	CASSPLMGTEAFF	TGTGCCAGCAGTCCCCTAATGGGGACTGAAGCTTTCTTT
TRBV3-1/TRBV3-2	TRBJ2-1	few	-	CASSRGLQYNEQFF	TGTGCCAGCAGCAGGGGACTGCAGTACAATGAGCAGTTCTTC
TRBV19	TRBJ2-2	few	-	CASSRIITTGELFF	TGTGCCAGTAGCCGTATCATTACCACCGGGGAGCTGTTTTTT
TRBV19	TRBJ2-7	-	-	CASSIRDTGEQYF	TGTGCCAGTAGTATACGAGACACCGGCGAGCAGTACTTC
TRBV28	TRBJ2-2	-	TRBD1	CASSPHRGQGTGELFF	TGTGCCAGCAGTCCCCACAGGGGGCAAGGCACCGGGGAGCTGTTTTTT
TRBV5-4	TRBJ2-7	-	TRBD2	CASGSATSGRINEQYF	TGTGCCAGCGGTTCTGCGACTAGCGGGAGAATAAACGAGCAGTACTTC
TRBV5-1	TRBJ2-7	-	TRBD1	CASSFAGTGSYEQYF	TGCGCCAGCAGCTTCGCCGGGACAGGGTCCTACGAGCAGTACTTC
TRBV30	TRBJ2-3	-	TRBD2	CAWDAGTSADTQYF	TGTGCCTGGGACGCAGGGACTAGCGCAGATACGCAGTATTTT
TRBV5-1	TRBJ2-3	-	TRBD1	CASSPGTVMDTQYF	TGCGCCAGCAGCCCAGGGACAGTAATGGATACGCAGTATTTT
TRBV28	TRBJ2-3	few	TRBD2	CASSVAGRVTDTQYF	TGTGCCAGCAGTGTAGCGGGGAGGGTCACAGATACGCAGTATTTT